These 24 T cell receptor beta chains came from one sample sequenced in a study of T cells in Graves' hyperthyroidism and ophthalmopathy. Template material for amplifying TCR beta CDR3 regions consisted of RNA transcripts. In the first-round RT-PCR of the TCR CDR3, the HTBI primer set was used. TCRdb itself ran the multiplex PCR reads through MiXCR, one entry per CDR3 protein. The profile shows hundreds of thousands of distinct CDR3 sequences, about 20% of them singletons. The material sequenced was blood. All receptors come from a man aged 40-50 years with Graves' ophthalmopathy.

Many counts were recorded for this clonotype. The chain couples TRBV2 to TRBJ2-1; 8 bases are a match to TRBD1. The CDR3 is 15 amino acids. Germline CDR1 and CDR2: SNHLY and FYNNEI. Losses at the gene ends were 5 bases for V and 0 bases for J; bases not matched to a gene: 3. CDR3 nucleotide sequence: TGTGCCAGCAGTTGGACAGGGAACTCCTACAATGAGCAGTTCTTC. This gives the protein CASSWTGNSYNEQFF.

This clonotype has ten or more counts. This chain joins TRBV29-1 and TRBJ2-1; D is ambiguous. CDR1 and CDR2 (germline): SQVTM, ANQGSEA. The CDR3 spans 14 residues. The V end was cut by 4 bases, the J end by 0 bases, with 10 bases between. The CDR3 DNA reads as TGCAGCGTTGTTGGTCAGAGCTCCTACAATGAGCAGTTCTTC. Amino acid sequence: CSVVGQSSYNEQFF.

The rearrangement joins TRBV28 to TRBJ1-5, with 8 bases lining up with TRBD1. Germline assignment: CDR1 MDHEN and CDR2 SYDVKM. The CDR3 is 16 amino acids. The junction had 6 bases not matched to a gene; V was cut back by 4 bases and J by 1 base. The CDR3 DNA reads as TGTGCCAGCAGTTCTGTACAGGGGGTCAGCAATCAGCCCCAGCATTTT. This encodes CASSSVQGVSNQPQHF.

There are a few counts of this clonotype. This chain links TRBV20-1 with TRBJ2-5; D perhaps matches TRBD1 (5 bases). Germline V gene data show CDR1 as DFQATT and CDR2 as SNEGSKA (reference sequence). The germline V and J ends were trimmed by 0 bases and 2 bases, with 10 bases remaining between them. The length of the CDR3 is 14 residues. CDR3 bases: TGCAGTGCTAGAGATACAGGAGCTCAAGAGACCCAGTACTTC. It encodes CSARDTGAQETQYF.

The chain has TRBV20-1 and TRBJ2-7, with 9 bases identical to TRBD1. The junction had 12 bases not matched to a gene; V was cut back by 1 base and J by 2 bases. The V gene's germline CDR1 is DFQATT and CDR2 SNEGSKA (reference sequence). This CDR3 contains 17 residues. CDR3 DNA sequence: TGCAGTGCTAGAGCCGCGGGGGTCCGGGACAGGGCCTACGAGCAGTACTTC. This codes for CSARAAGVRDRAYEQYF.

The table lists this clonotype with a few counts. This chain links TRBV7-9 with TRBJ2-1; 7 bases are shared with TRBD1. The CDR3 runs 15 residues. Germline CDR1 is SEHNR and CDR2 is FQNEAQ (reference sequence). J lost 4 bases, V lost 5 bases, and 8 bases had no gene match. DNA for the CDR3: TGTGCCAGCAGCCGGGACAGACCAGGGTACAATGAGCAGTTCTTC. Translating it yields CASSRDRPGYNEQFF.

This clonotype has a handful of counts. The CDR3: CASRGPNSNQPQHF. CDR3 DNA: TGTGCCAGCAGGGGTCCGAATAGCAATCAGCCCCAGCATTTT. The chain is built from TRBV6-1 and TRBJ1-5; D unclear. Trimming left V 6 bases short and J 0 bases short, with 9 bases between. CDR3 length equals 14 residues. Germline assignment: CDR1 MNHNS and CDR2 SASEGT.

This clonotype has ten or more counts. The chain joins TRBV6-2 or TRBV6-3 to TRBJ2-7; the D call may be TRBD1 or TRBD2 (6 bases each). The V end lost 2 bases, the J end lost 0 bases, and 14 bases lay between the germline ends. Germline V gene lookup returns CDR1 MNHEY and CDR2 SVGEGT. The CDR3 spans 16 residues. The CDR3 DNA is TGTGCCAGCAGTTACCCCGCCGGGGGCCACTCCTACGAGCAGTACTTC. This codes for CASSYPAGGHSYEQYF.

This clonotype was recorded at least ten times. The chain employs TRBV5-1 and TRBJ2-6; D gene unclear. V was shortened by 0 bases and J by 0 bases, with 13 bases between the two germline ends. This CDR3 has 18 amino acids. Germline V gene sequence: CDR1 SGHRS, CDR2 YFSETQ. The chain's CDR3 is CASSLAGFGGSGANVLTF. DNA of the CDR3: TGCGCCAGCAGCTTGGCTGGATTTGGTGGCTCTGGGGCCAACGTCCTGACTTTC.

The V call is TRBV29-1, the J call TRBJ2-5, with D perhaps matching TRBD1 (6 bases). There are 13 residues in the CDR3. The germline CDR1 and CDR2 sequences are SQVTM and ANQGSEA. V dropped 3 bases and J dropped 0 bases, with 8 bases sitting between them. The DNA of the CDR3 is TGCAGCGTTGAGGCAGGGGACCAAGAGACCCAGTACTTC. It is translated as CSVEAGDQETQYF.

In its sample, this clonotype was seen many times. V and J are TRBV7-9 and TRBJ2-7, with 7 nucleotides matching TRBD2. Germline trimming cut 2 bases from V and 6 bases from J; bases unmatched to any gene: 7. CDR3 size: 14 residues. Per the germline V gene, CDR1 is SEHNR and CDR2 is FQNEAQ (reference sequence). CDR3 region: CASSLLPPGGEQYF. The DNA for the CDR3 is TGTGCCAGCAGCTTACTCCCCCCGGGAGGCGAGCAGTACTTC. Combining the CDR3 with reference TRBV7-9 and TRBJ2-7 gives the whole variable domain DTGVSQNPRHKITKRGQNVTFRCDPISEHNRLYWYRQTLGQGPEFLTYFQNEAQLEKSRLLSDRFSAERPKGSFSTLEIQRTEQGDSAMYLCASSLLPPGGEQYFGPGTRLTVT.

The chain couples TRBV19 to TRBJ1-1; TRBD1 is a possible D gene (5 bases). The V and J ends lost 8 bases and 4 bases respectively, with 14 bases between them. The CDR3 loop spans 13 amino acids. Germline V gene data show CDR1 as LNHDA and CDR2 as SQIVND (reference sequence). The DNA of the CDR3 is TGTGCCAGTGCGTTGACAGAATCCACTGAAGCTTTCTTT. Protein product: CASALTESTEAFF.

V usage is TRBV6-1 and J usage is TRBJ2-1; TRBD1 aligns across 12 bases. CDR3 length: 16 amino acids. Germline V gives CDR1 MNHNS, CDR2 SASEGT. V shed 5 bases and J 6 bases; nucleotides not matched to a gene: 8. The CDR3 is CASSPSGTGGRNEQFF. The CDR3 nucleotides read TGTGCCAGCAGTCCATCGGGGACAGGGGGCCGCAATGAGCAGTTCTTC.

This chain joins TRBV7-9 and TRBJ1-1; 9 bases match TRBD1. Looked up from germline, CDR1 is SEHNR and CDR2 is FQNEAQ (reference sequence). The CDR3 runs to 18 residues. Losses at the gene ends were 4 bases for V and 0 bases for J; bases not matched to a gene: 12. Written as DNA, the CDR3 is TGTGCCAGCAGCTCCATCCCGGGACAGGGAGGGGTGAACACTGAAGCTTTCTTT. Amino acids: CASSSIPGQGGVNTEAFF.

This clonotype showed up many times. The CDR3 nucleotides are TGTGCCAGTACGACACAGGGTTCCTCCTACAATGAGCAGTTCTTC. Translating gives CASTTQGSSYNEQFF. J is TRBJ2-1 and V is TRBV19; perhaps TRBD1 as D (6 bases). This CDR3 contains 15 residues. Trimming left V 7 bases short and J 0 bases short, with 13 bases between. Germline-derived CDR1 and CDR2 are LNHDA and SQIVND (reference sequence). Filled out from reference TRBV19 and TRBJ2-1, the complete variable domain reads DGGITQSPKYLFRKEGQNVTLSCEQNLNHDAMYWYRQDPGQGLRLIYYSQIVNDFQKGDIAEGYSVSREKKESFPLTVTSAQKNPTAFYLCASTTQGSSYNEQFFGPGTRLTVL.

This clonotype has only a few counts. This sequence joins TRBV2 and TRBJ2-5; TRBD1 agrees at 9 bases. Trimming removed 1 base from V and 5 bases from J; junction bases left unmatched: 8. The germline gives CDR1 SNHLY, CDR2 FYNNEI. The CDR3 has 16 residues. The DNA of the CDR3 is TGTGCCAGCAGTGAAGAGGAACAGGGGGCGCCGGAGACCCAGTACTTC. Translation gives CASSEEEQGAPETQYF.

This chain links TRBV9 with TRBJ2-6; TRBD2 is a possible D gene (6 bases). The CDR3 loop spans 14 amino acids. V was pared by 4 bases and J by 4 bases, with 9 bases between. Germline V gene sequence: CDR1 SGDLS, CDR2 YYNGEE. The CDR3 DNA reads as TGTGCCAGCAGCCTAGCGTGGGGGGCCAACGTCCTGACTTTC. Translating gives CASSLAWGANVLTF.

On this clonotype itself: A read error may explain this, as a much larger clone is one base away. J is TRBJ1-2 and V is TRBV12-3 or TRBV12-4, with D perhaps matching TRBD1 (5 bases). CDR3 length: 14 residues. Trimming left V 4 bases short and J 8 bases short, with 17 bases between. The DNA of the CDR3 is TGTGCCAGCAGTTCTGGGGCAGGGATCGGGGGCTACACCTTC. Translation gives CASSSGAGIGGYTF.

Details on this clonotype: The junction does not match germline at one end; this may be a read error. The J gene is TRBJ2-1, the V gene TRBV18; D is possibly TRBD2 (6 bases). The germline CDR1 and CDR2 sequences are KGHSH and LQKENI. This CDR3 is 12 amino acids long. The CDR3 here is CASSMTRSEQLF. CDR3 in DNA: TGTGCCAGCTCGATGACTAGAAGTGAGCAGCTCTTC.

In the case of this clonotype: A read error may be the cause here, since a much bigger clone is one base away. CDR3 sequence reads: CASNAGTSGSRYEQYF. DNA for the CDR3: TGTGCCAGCAATGCCGGGACTAGCGGGAGTAGGTATGAGCAGTACTTC. The rearrangement uses TRBV28 and TRBJ2-1, with 14 bases matching TRBD2. The end of the DNA is better explained by TRBJ2-7, so the J call may be wrong. CDR1 and CDR2 (germline): MDHEN, SYDVKM. The CDR3 consists of 16 residues.

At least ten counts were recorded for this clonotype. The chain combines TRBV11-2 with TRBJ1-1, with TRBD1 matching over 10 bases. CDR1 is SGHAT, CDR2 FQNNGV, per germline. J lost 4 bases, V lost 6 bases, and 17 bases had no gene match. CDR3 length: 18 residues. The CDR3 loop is CASSPGQGLFGGGTEAFF. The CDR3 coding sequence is TGTGCCAGCAGTCCGGGACAGGGGCTCTTTGGGGGGGGCACTGAAGCTTTCTTT. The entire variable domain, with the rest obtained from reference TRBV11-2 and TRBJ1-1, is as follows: EAGVAQSPRYKIIEKRQSVAFWCNPISGHATLYWYQQILGQGPKLLIQFQNNGVVDDSQLPKDRFSAERLKGVDSTLKIQPAKLEDSAVYLCASSPGQGLFGGGTEAFFGQGTRLTVV.

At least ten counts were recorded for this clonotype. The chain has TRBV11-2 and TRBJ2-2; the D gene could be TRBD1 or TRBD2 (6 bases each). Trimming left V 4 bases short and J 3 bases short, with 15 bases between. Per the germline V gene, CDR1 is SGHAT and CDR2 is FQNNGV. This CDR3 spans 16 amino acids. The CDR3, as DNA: TGTGCCAGCAGCTCCCTCGGGGGACACTACACCGGGGAGCTGTTTTTT. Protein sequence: CASSSLGGHYTGELFF.

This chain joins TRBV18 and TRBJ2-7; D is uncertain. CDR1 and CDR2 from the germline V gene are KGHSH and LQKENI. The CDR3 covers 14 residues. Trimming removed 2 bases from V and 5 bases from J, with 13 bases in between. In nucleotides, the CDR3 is TGTGCCAGCTCACCAGGGTGGTCGAACGACGAGCAGTACTTC. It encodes CASSPGWSNDEQYF.

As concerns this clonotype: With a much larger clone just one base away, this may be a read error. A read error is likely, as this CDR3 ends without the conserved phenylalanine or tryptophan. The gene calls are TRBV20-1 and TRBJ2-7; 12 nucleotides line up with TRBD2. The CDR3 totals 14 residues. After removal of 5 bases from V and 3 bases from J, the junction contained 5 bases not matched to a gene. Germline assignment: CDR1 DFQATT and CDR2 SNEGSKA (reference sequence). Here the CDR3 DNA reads TGCAGTGCTGCCCGACTAGCGGGAGTCTACGAGCAGTACCTC. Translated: CSAARLAGVYEQYL.